Presented here are 14 T cell receptor beta chains from one specimen sequenced in a study of shared clonotypes between healthy human individuals. Profiling relied on immunoSEQ multiplex PCR, and the TCRdb table lists in-frame clones only, not all of them. Of millions of clones listed, around 95% are singletons. The sequencing input was naive CD4+ T cells sorted from blood. The subset was: CD45RA+ positively selected. The receptors were sampled from a man aged 18 to 29 in good health.

This chain connects TRBV19 to TRBJ2-7; 8 nucleotides line up with TRBD2. The CDR3 runs 15 residues. V dropped 6 bases and J dropped 5; count of bases not matched to a gene: 12. Per the germline V gene, CDR1 is LNHDA and CDR2 is SQIVND (reference sequence). The CDR3 DNA reads TGTGCCAGTAGCCCTTCCCAGCGGGAGATGCACGAGCAGTACTTC. Translating it yields CASSPSQREMHEQYF.

The genes are TRBV6-6 and TRBJ2-3, with 10 bases aligning to TRBD2. CDR1 is MNHNY and CDR2 is SVGAGI in the germline V gene (reference sequence). Unmatched junction bases numbered 4, after V lost 5 bases and J lost 5 bases. The length of the CDR3 is 14 residues. The CDR3 region has the DNA TGTGCCAGCAGTCGACTAGCGGGTAAAGATACGCAGTATTTT. It specifies CASSRLAGKDTQYF.

This rearrangement joins TRBV4-3 to TRBJ1-3; unclear D gene. V was pared by 0 bases and J by 0 bases, with 15 bases between. Germline CDR1 and CDR2: LGHNA and YSLEER. This CDR3 is 18 amino acids long. CDR3 loop: CASSQDRASYYSGNTIYF. The CDR3, as DNA: TGCGCCAGCAGCCAAGACCGGGCCTCGTATTACTCTGGAAACACCATATATTTT.

The chain links TRBV5-6 to TRBJ1-1, with D possibly TRBD1 on 5 matching bases. CDR1 and CDR2 (germline): SGHDT, YYEEEE. V lost 5 bases and J lost 3, with 20 bases in between. The CDR3 consists of 16 residues. The CDR3 is CASSGGLAEGHTEAFF. For the CDR3, the DNA is TGTGCCAGCAGTGGGGGTTTGGCAGAGGGGCACACTGAAGCTTTCTTT.

The J gene is TRBJ1-4, the V gene TRBV5-4; no clear D. The CDR3 extends over 13 amino acids. V gave up 6 bases and J gave up 7 bases, with 13 bases separating them. CDR1 is SGHNT, CDR2 YYREEE, per germline (reference sequence). The CDR3 region has the DNA TGTGCCAGCACCCGACCCGGAAGTGAAAAACTGTTTTTT. Protein: CASTRPGSEKLFF.

V is TRBV5-1 and J is TRBJ2-2; D gene unclear. Germline CDR1 and CDR2: SGHRS and YFSETQ. The CDR3 contains 13 residues. V dropped 2 bases and J dropped 1 base, with 3 bases sitting between them. The CDR3, as DNA: TGCGCCAGCAGCTTAATGAACACCGGGGAGCTGTTTTTT. This sequence encodes CASSLMNTGELFF.

The rearrangement uses TRBV5-6 and TRBJ2-3; 9 positions match TRBD2. After removal of 7 bases from V and 3 bases from J, the junction contained 6 bases not matched to a gene. Germline lookup yields CDR1 SGHDT and CDR2 YYEEEE. The CDR3 loop spans 14 amino acids. CDR3 DNA sequence: TGTGCCAGCGGGCCGGGACTAGCAACAGATACGCAGTATTTT. This encodes CASGPGLATDTQYF.

The CDR3 loop is CASSRTGWSNEKLFF. CDR3 DNA: TGTGCCAGCAGTCGGACAGGATGGTCTAATGAAAAACTGTTTTTT. J is TRBJ1-4 and V is TRBV2, with 7 bases aligning to TRBD1. The CDR3 covers 15 residues. Unmatched junction bases numbered 6, after V lost 5 bases and J lost 3 bases. CDR1 and CDR2 from the germline V gene are SNHLY and FYNNEI. Complete variable domain (other parts from reference TRBV2 and TRBJ1-4): EPEVTQTPSHQVTQMGQEVILRCVPISNHLYFYWYRQILGQKVEFLVSFYNNEISEKSEIFDDQFSVERPDGSNFTLKIRSTKLEDSAMYFCASSRTGWSNEKLFFGSGTQLSVL.

V is TRBV7-2 and J is TRBJ2-7, with a tentative D call TRBD2 (6 bases). The germline V gene has CDR1 SGHTA and CDR2 FQGNSA. The CDR3 is 15 residues long. V was cut by 1 base and J by 1 base, with 11 bases left in between. CDR3 sequence (DNA): TGTGCCAGCAGCTTAGAGGCTAGCGTTTCCTACGAGCAGTACTTC. Its translation: CASSLEASVSYEQYF.

The chain joins TRBV6-6 to TRBJ1-1; TRBD1 matches at 7 bases. Trimming took 5 bases from V and 0 from J; bases not matched to a gene: 3. This CDR3 spans 14 amino acids. CDR1 is MNHNY and CDR2 is SVGAGI in the germline V gene (reference sequence). CDR3 DNA: TGTGCCAGCAGTGCGGACAGGCTGAACACTGAAGCTTTCTTT. It encodes CASSADRLNTEAFF.

The chain is built from TRBV5-4 and TRBJ2-2; TRBD1 matches at 8 bases. V lost 3 bases to trimming and J lost 7 bases; unmatched junction nucleotides: 14. The CDR3 has 17 residues. Germline V gene sequence: CDR1 SGHNT, CDR2 YYREEE (reference sequence). CDR3 nucleotide sequence: TGTGCCAGCAGCTCCGCTGGTGCAGGGGGCGCTTACGGGGAGCTGTTTTTT. It is translated as CASSSAGAGGAYGELFF.

The V gene is TRBV10-1, the J gene TRBJ2-1; no reliable D call. V lost 3 bases and J lost 6, with 9 bases in between. CDR3 size: 13 residues. From germline, CDR1 is WNHNN and CDR2 SYGVQD (reference sequence). CDR3 nucleotides: TGCGCCAGCAGTGACCCCAGCCGCAATGAGCAGTTCTTC. This gives the protein CASSDPSRNEQFF.

The genes are TRBV25-1 and TRBJ2-5, with D hard to call. CDR3 size: 16 residues. In germline, CDR1 is MGHDK, CDR2 SYGVNS. V lost 3 bases to trimming and J lost 2 bases, with 16 bases between them. The CDR3 sequence: CASSEGFGRNQETQYF. CDR3 DNA sequence: TGTGCCAGCAGTGAGGGGTTTGGGCGGAATCAAGAGACCCAGTACTTC. The full variable domain, completed using reference TRBV25-1 and TRBJ2-5, is EADIYQTPRYLVIGTGKKITLECSQTMGHDKMYWYQQDPGMELHLIHYSYGVNSTEKGDLSSESTVSRIRTEHFPLTLESARPSHTSQYLCASSEGFGRNQETQYFGPGTRLLVL.

This clone was observed once. CDR3 sequence: CSVVVGEKLFF. CDR3 in DNA: TGCAGCGTTGTCGTGGGTGAAAAACTGTTTTTT. The chain uses TRBV29-1 and TRBJ1-4; D remains ambiguous. CDR3 size: 11 residues. Germline CDR1 and CDR2: SQVTM and ANQGSEA. V was pared by 4 bases and J by 7 bases, with 7 bases between.